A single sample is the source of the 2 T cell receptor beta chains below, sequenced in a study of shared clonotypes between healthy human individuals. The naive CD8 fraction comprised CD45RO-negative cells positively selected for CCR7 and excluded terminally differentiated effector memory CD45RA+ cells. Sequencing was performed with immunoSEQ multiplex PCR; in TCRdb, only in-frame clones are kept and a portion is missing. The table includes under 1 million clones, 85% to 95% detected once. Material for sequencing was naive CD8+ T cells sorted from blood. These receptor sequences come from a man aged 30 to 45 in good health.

In DNA form, the CDR3 reads TGTGCCAGCAGTTTCCCAGGACTAGGTGGCCCCGGGACCCAGTACTTC. Translated, it gives CASSFPGLGGPGTQYF. The genes are TRBV28 and TRBJ2-5; 7 positions agree with TRBD2. J lost 7 bases, V lost 3 bases, and 14 bases had no gene match. There are 16 residues in the CDR3. Germline V lookup: CDR1 MDHEN, CDR2 SYDVKM.

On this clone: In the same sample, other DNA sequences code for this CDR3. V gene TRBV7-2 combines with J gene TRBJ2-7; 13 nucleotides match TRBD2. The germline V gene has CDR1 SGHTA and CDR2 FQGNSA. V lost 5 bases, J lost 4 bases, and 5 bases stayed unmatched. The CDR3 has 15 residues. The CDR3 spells CASSIGLAGVYEQYF. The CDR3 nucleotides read TGTGCCAGCAGCATAGGACTAGCGGGAGTTTACGAGCAGTACTTC.